One and the same sample provided the 28 T cell receptor beta chains below, sequenced in a study of naive and memory T cell subsets. Two oligonucleotides, mixed equimolar, formed the beta constant-region primer covering TRBC1 and TRBC2. One entry per CDR3 protein, called by TCRdb with MiXCR from the UMI-ligation and nested PCR reads. The table lists roughly 140,000 distinct CDR3 sequences, over 15% of them singletons. The sequencing sample was made of naive CD4+ T cells from blood. These receptor sequences come from a human donor in good health.

The chain employs TRBV12-3 or TRBV12-4 and TRBJ2-1, with 12 positions matching TRBD1. This CDR3 is 19 amino acids long. Trimming cost V 10 bases and J 7 bases; bases outside gene matches: 23. CDR3 bases: TGTGCCACAAGACCTCGGGACAGGGGGCTGAGCAGGCTGGATAATGAGCAGTTCTTC. As protein: CATRPRDRGLSRLDNEQFF.

This clonotype was seen more than once but under ten times. This chain joins TRBV2 and TRBJ2-3; D may be TRBD2 (6 bases). V lost 6 bases and J 3 bases, leaving 10 bases between the germline ends. This CDR3 region has 13 residues. The germline V gene encodes CDR1 SNHLY and CDR2 FYNNEI. The CDR3 region is CASRNRGTDTQYF. The CDR3 region has the DNA TGTGCCAGCAGAAACCGGGGGACAGATACGCAGTATTTT.

This clonotype was counted only a few times. This chain links TRBV4-2 with TRBJ2-7; 12 bases match TRBD2. Trimming removed 3 bases from V and 4 bases from J; junction bases left unmatched: 10. This CDR3 comprises 17 residues. CDR1 LGHNA and CDR2 YNFKEQ come from the germline V gene. CDR3 residues: CASSQELAGGPTYEQYF. CDR3 sequence (DNA): TGTGCCAGCAGCCAGGAACTAGCGGGAGGCCCCACTTACGAGCAGTACTTC.

This chain joins TRBV28 and TRBJ2-4; the match to TRBD1 covers 7 bases. Germline V gene lookup returns CDR1 MDHEN and CDR2 SYDVKM. The trim removed 6 bases at V and 0 bases at J, leaving 11 bases unmatched. This CDR3 spans 17 amino acids. CDR3 protein: CASSSTGVGLAKNIQYF. CDR3 coding DNA: TGTGCCAGCAGCTCTACAGGGGTGGGTTTAGCCAAAAACATTCAGTACTTC.

This clonotype was detected only a few times. The V call is TRBV12-3 or TRBV12-4, the J call TRBJ2-1; tentative D call: TRBD2 (5 bases). V lost 4 bases to trimming and J lost 9 bases, with 16 bases between them. The CDR3 is made up of 14 amino acids. The CDR3 loop reads CASSSAPVEGEQFF. DNA of the CDR3: TGTGCCAGCAGTTCCGCCCCGGTAGAGGGTGAGCAGTTCTTC.

The V gene is TRBV30, the J gene TRBJ2-7; no clear D. The ends were cut back, 5 bases at V and 0 bases at J, with 11 bases in the middle. Germline V gene lookup returns CDR1 GTSNPN and CDR2 SVGIG (reference sequence). This CDR3 has 13 residues. CDR3 residues: CAWRLGNSYEQYF. The CDR3 coding sequence is TGTGCCTGGCGCCTCGGAAACTCCTACGAGCAGTACTTC.

Only a few counts were recorded for this clonotype. The J gene is TRBJ1-4, the V gene TRBV28, with D unresolved. With 2 bases removed from V and 6 bases from J, the gap between germline ends came to 10 bases. CDR1 and CDR2 (germline): MDHEN, SYDVKM. The CDR3 extends over 14 amino acids. DNA for the CDR3: TGTGCCAGCAGTTTAGGAGATTATGATGAAAAACTGTTTTTT. This encodes CASSLGDYDEKLFF.

The V gene is TRBV28, the J gene TRBJ1-1; D is uncertain. The V end lost 6 bases, the J end lost 5 bases, and 10 bases lay between the germline ends. The germline gives CDR1 MDHEN, CDR2 SYDVKM. This CDR3 is 12 amino acids long. The CDR3 region has the DNA TGTGCCAGCAGACCAGCAGTAACTGAAGCTTTCTTT. This codes for CASRPAVTEAFF.

To note about this clonotype: One end of the junction fails to match germline, which may point to a read error. This rearrangement joins TRBV6-1 to TRBJ2-1, with D possibly being TRBD2 (6 bases). The CDR3 consists of 12 residues. Germline assignment: CDR1 MNHNS and CDR2 SASEGT. CDR3 residues: CASSERGLEEIF. As DNA, the CDR3 is TGTGCCAGCAGTGAAAGGGGACTGGAGGAGATCTTC.

CDR3 DNA sequence: TGCAGTGCTCGGGGCACGAATCAGCCCCAGCATTTT. Translating it yields CSARGTNQPQHF. The chain employs TRBV20-1 and TRBJ1-5; perhaps TRBD1 as D (5 bases). Trimming shortened V by 5 bases and J by 4 bases, and 9 bases separated the two germline ends. The CDR3 is 12 amino acids. In germline, CDR1 is DFQATT, CDR2 SNEGSKA (reference sequence).

V usage is TRBV7-8 and J usage is TRBJ1-2, with 10 bases matching TRBD1. Unmatched junction bases numbered 9, after V lost 5 bases and J lost 0 bases. The CDR3 length is 17 residues. Germline-derived CDR1 and CDR2 are SGHVS and FQNEAQ. CDR3 amino acids: CASSIRDRGTSNYGYTF. CDR3 bases: TGTGCCAGCAGCATTAGGGACAGGGGAACGTCTAACTATGGCTACACCTTC.

The chain uses TRBV2 and TRBJ1-3; D gene uncertain. The CDR3 runs 14 residues. V shed 4 bases and J shed 0 bases, with 7 bases lying between them. Per the germline V gene, CDR1 is SNHLY and CDR2 is FYNNEI. CDR3 in amino acids: CASSVSISGNTIYF. The CDR3 DNA reads TGTGCCAGCAGTGTGTCTATCTCTGGAAACACCATATATTTT.

This clonotype was seen a few times. The rearrangement uses TRBV12-2 and TRBJ2-5. TRBV12-2 counts as a pseudogene. CDR3 length equals 10 residues. The CDR3 protein is CASCTWTQYF. The CDR3 nucleotides are TGTGCAAGTTGTACCTGGACCCAGTACTTC.

The sample holds a few counts of this clonotype. The V gene is TRBV2, the J gene TRBJ2-3, with 8 nucleotides matching TRBD1. The CDR3 has 15 amino acids. Trimming at V came to 7 bases and at J to 2 bases, leaving 8 bases not matched to a gene. The germline gives CDR1 SNHLY, CDR2 FYNNEI. CDR3 amino acids: CASTRDRRTTDTQYF. CDR3 DNA: TGTGCCAGCACGAGGGACAGGCGCACCACAGATACGCAGTATTTT.

This clonotype was observed at least ten times. This chain links TRBV4-3 with TRBJ2-7; D unresolved. Germline CDR1 is LGHNA and CDR2 is YSLEER. The length of the CDR3 is 14 residues. V lost 0 bases and J 4 bases, leaving 10 bases between the germline ends. CDR3 DNA sequence: TGCGCCAGCAGCCAAGAGTGGGATGCTTACGAGCAGTACTTC. Encoded protein: CASSQEWDAYEQYF.

This clonotype was recorded a few times. The chain is built from TRBV3-1 and TRBJ2-1, with 7 bases that match TRBD2. V was pared by 3 bases and J by 9 bases, with 11 bases of the junction left unmatched. This CDR3 contains 15 residues. CDR1 is LGHDT and CDR2 is YNNKEL in the germline V gene (reference sequence). DNA for the CDR3: TGTGCCAGCAGCCATGCCCGACTAGCCCTTGGTGAGCAGTTCTTC. It translates to CASSHARLALGEQFF.

V gene TRBV28 combines with J gene TRBJ2-2; perhaps TRBD2 as D (7 bases). Germline CDR1 is MDHEN and CDR2 is SYDVKM. V was clipped by 4 bases and J by 1 base, with 13 bases between them. CDR3 length: 16 amino acids. The CDR3: CASSSGASGNTGELFF. The CDR3 DNA follows: TGTGCCAGCAGTTCAGGGGCTAGCGGGAACACCGGGGAGCTGTTTTTT.

This clonotype was counted ten times or more. J is TRBJ2-7 and V is TRBV28, with 11 bases matching TRBD2. CDR1 MDHEN and CDR2 SYDVKM come from the germline V gene. J lost 7 bases, V lost 6 bases, and 8 bases had no gene match. The CDR3 has 14 amino acids. The CDR3 nucleotides read TGTGCCAGCAGCTTAGCGGGAGGGCCGGGGGAGCAGTACTTC. As protein: CASSLAGGPGEQYF. The full variable domain, in which reference TRBV28 and TRBJ2-7 provide the parts outside the CDR3, is DVKVTQSSRYLVKRTGEKVFLECVQDMDHENMFWYRQDPGLGLRLIYFSYDVKMKEKGDIPEGYSVSREKKERFSLILESASTNQTSMYLCASSLAGGPGEQYFGPGTRLTVT.

V gene TRBV28 combines with J gene TRBJ2-7; D tentatively reads TRBD1 or TRBD2 (5 bases each). CDR3 length: 13 amino acids. Trimming removed 2 bases at V and 4 bases at J, with 9 bases between. Per germline, CDR1 MDHEN and CDR2 SYDVKM. The CDR3 protein is CASSLGTEYEQYF. CDR3 in DNA: TGTGCCAGCAGTTTAGGGACCGAATACGAGCAGTACTTC.

This clonotype was counted between two and nine times. The germline gene is not matched at one end of the junction; a read error may be the cause. The chain recombines TRBV7-9 with TRBJ2-5, with TRBD1 matching over 9 bases. Germline assignment: CDR1 SEHNR and CDR2 FQNEAQ (reference sequence). CDR3 length: 12 residues. In DNA form, the CDR3 reads TGTGCCAGCAGCTCGTCCCCGGGACAGGGTGGCTTC. It is translated as CASSSSPGQGGF. Using reference TRBV7-9 and TRBJ2-5 for the parts outside the CDR3, the full variable domain is DTGVSQNPRHKITKRGQNVTFRCDPISEHNRLYWYRQTLGQGPEFLTYFQNEAQLEKSRLLSDRFSAERPKGSFSTLEIQRTEQGDSAMYLCASSSSPGQGGFGPGTRLLVL.

J is TRBJ2-2 and V is TRBV28; 7 nucleotides align to TRBD2. CDR1 and CDR2 (germline): MDHEN, SYDVKM. The CDR3 length is 13 residues. The V gene end was trimmed by 8 bases and the J gene end by 9 bases; junction bases not matched to a gene: 9. CDR3 in DNA: TGTGCCAGCCGACCTAGCGGCCCCCGGGAGCTGTTTTTT. It encodes CASRPSGPRELFF.

This clonotype has a handful of counts. The chain couples TRBV6-2 or TRBV6-3 to TRBJ2-2; TRBD2 matches at 9 bases. This CDR3 contains 18 residues. Germline trimming cut 7 bases from V and 2 bases from J; bases unmatched to any gene: 14. Germline values: CDR1 MNHEY, CDR2 SVGEGT. The CDR3 DNA sequence: TGTGCCAGCACCCCCCCCGGGATAGCGGGAGTAAACACCGGGGAGCTGTTTTTT. Translating it yields CASTPPGIAGVNTGELFF.

V is TRBV10-3 and J is TRBJ2-1; D ambiguous. The CDR3 length is 16 residues. V was trimmed by 0 bases and J by 1 base, leaving 10 bases between them. In germline, CDR1 is ENHRY, CDR2 SYGVKD. DNA of the CDR3: TGTGCCATCAGTGAGTCGGCCTTGGCGTCCTACAATGAGCAGTTCTTC. This sequence encodes CAISESALASYNEQFF.

The J gene is TRBJ2-4, the V gene TRBV4-1, with unresolved D. Germline assignment: CDR1 MGHRA and CDR2 YSYEKL. Between the trimmed V and J ends, which lost 1 base and 2 bases, there was a span of 9 bases. The CDR3 covers 15 residues. The DNA for the CDR3 is TGCGCCAGCAGCCAAGGTCAACAGCCCAAAAACATTCAGTACTTC. This sequence encodes CASSQGQQPKNIQYF.

CDR3: CASSYSKIGVMSTDTQYF. CDR3 in DNA: TGTGCCAGCAGTTACTCGAAGATTGGGGTGATGAGCACAGATACGCAGTATTTT. The J gene is TRBJ2-3, the V gene TRBV6-6; no firm D call. The CDR3 has 18 residues. The V gene's germline CDR1 is MNHNY and CDR2 SVGAGI (reference sequence). Trimming shortened V by 0 bases and J by 0 bases, and 16 bases separated the two germline ends.

This clonotype was counted a few times. CDR3 DNA sequence: TGTGCCAGCAGTTACTGGGTCGGTCTAAGCGAGACCCAGTACTTC. This codes for CASSYWVGLSETQYF. J is TRBJ2-5 and V is TRBV28; no reliable D call. Germline CDR1 reads MDHEN; CDR2 reads SYDVKM. Trimming stripped 4 bases from V and 5 bases from J, with 17 bases between. The CDR3 runs 15 residues.

This clonotype has a handful of counts. The chain is built from TRBV6-6 and TRBJ2-3; the D gene is possibly TRBD1 (6 bases). This CDR3 contains 13 residues. Germline V lookup: CDR1 MNHNY, CDR2 SVGAGI (reference sequence). V lost 5 bases and J lost 7, with 13 bases in between. Written as DNA, the CDR3 is TGTGCCAGCAGTAACACCCAGGGGTATACGCAGTATTTT. It specifies CASSNTQGYTQYF.

This clonotype has only a few counts. The chain employs TRBV11-2 and TRBJ1-5; D is uncertain. Trimming cost V 5 bases and J 4 bases, with 12 bases left between them. The CDR3 contains 14 residues. Germline V CDR1 and CDR2: SGHAT, FQNNGV. The chain's CDR3 is CASSHGTENQPQHF. The CDR3, as DNA: TGTGCCAGCAGCCACGGCACAGAGAATCAGCCCCAGCATTTT.